Shown below are 21 T cell receptor beta chains from a single sample sequenced in a study of blood T cell repertoires in COVID-19. TCRdb keeps only in-frame clones here, not all; method: immunoSEQ multiplex PCR. The repertoire holds over 50,000 clones, with around nine tenths as singletons. Sequencing was carried out using peripheral blood. These receptors all stem from a human donor with active COVID-19. The donor label of this sample is uncertain.

This rearrangement joins TRBV4-1 to TRBJ2-2, with D perhaps matching TRBD1 (5 bases). Germline V gene lookup returns CDR1 MGHRA and CDR2 YSYEKL. Trimming shortened V by 0 bases and J by 3 bases, and 17 bases separated the two germline ends. The length of the CDR3 is 18 residues. CDR3 sequence reads: CASSQERSRAADTGELFF. For the CDR3, the DNA is TGCGCCAGCAGCCAAGAACGATCCAGGGCGGCCGACACCGGGGAGCTGTTTTTT.

This clone appeared a few times. The chain joins TRBV7-2 to TRBJ1-1; D perhaps matches TRBD1 (5 bases). The length of the CDR3 is 14 residues. V was trimmed by 2 bases and J by 7 bases, leaving 14 bases between them. Germline V gives CDR1 SGHTA, CDR2 FQGNSA. CDR3 protein: CASSLQTGSYEAFF. CDR3 DNA: TGTGCCAGCAGCTTACAAACAGGTTCGTATGAAGCTTTCTTT.

This sequence joins TRBV18 and TRBJ1-2, with TRBD1 as a possible D gene (6 bases). Trimming removed 2 bases from V and 6 bases from J, with 16 bases in between. This CDR3 has 15 amino acids. Germline assignment: CDR1 KGHSH and CDR2 LQKENI. The CDR3, as DNA: TGTGCCAGCTCACCAGCAGGGGCCGTTTCTGATGGCTACACCTTC. Amino acids: CASSPAGAVSDGYTF.

The V and J genes are TRBV5-1 and TRBJ1-2, with TRBD1 identical over 7 bases. This CDR3 contains 14 residues. Germline CDR1 is SGHRS and CDR2 is YFSETQ. V lost 2 bases to trimming and J lost 5 bases; unmatched junction nucleotides: 6. This CDR3 is CASSFAPGQYGYTF. DNA for the CDR3: TGCGCCAGCAGCTTCGCCCCGGGACAGTATGGCTACACCTTC. Complete variable domain (other parts from reference TRBV5-1 and TRBJ1-2): KAGVTQTPRYLIKTRGQQVTLSCSPISGHRSVSWYQQTPGQGLQFLFEYFSETQRNKGNFPGRFSGRQFSNSRSEMNVSTLELGDSALYLCASSFAPGQYGYTFGSGTRLTVV.

Details on this clone: This sample includes further DNA sequences coding for the same CDR3. The chain employs TRBV6-5 and TRBJ2-3, with a tentative D call TRBD2 (5 bases). Germline loops: CDR1 MNHEY, CDR2 SVGAGI. V was trimmed by 6 bases and J by 3 bases, leaving 7 bases between them. This CDR3 spans 12 amino acids. CDR3 amino acids: CASSRGTDTQYF. The CDR3 DNA reads TGTGCCAGCAGCCGAGGGACAGATACGCAGTATTTT.

V gene TRBV5-1 combines with J gene TRBJ1-2; 8 bases are shared with TRBD1. The CDR3 has 13 residues. With 9 bases clipped from V and 3 bases from J, the junction kept 7 bases outside the gene matches. Germline-derived CDR1 and CDR2 are SGHRS and YFSETQ. The CDR3 here is CATSTGDDYGYTF. The CDR3 DNA sequence: TGCGCCACCTCGACAGGGGACGACTATGGCTACACCTTC. The full variable domain, its missing parts supplied by reference TRBV5-1 and TRBJ1-2, is KAGVTQTPRYLIKTRGQQVTLSCSPISGHRSVSWYQQTPGQGLQFLFEYFSETQRNKGNFPGRFSGRQFSNSRSEMNVSTLELGDSALYLCATSTGDDYGYTFGSGTRLTVV.

The chain recombines TRBV27 with TRBJ2-1; possibly TRBD2 for D (6 bases). CDR3 size: 16 residues. Per germline, CDR1 MNHEY and CDR2 SMNVEV (reference sequence). V was trimmed by 4 bases and J by 0 bases, leaving 13 bases between them. In DNA form, the CDR3 reads TGTGCCAGCAGTTCCTTCGCGGGGAGCTCCTACAATGAGCAGTTCTTC. The encoded protein is CASSSFAGSSYNEQFF.

This clone was recorded only once. This chain uses TRBV5-1 with TRBJ1-1; 9 positions match TRBD1. Germline V gene lookup returns CDR1 SGHRS and CDR2 YFSETQ. The CDR3 has 16 residues. V lost 2 bases and J lost 1; bases outside the gene matches: 6. The DNA of the CDR3 is TGCGCCAGCAGCTTACCACCGGGACAGGGGAACACTGAAGCTTTCTTT. Protein: CASSLPPGQGNTEAFF.

The chain carries TRBV6-2 or TRBV6-3 and TRBJ1-5; unclear D gene. This CDR3 is 14 amino acids long. The germline V gene has CDR1 MNHEY and CDR2 SVGEGT. Trimming shortened V by 2 bases and J by 6 bases, and 11 bases separated the two germline ends. CDR3 DNA sequence: TGTGCCAGCAGTTACCTCGGGATTTTTCAGCCCCAGCATTTT. This sequence encodes CASSYLGIFQPQHF.

The chain joins TRBV7-2 to TRBJ2-3; 9 bases map to TRBD2. The CDR3 sequence is 17 residues long. The germline V gene encodes CDR1 SGHTA and CDR2 FQGNSA. The V segment lost 4 bases and the J segment 9 bases; nucleotides outside the gene matches: 17. As DNA, the CDR3 is TGTGCCAGCAGCTCGACTAGCGGAGAGGGGGCGGGAGCGACGCAGTATTTT. Its protein is CASSSTSGEGAGATQYF.

The chain carries TRBV6-1 and TRBJ2-7; tentatively, D is TRBD1 (6 bases). The length of the CDR3 is 16 residues. Trimming pared 4 bases from V and 1 base from J, leaving 17 bases between. Germline V lookup: CDR1 MNHNS, CDR2 SASEGT. The CDR3 region has the DNA TGTGCCAGCAGTGTGGAATCCGGGACACCATCCTACGAGCAGTACGTC. Its protein product is CASSVESGTPSYEQYV.

V usage is TRBV27 and J usage is TRBJ1-1; D is undetermined. Between the trimmed V and J ends, which lost 3 bases and 5 bases, there was a span of 10 bases. There are 13 residues in the CDR3. In germline, CDR1 is MNHEY, CDR2 SMNVEV (reference sequence). CDR3 DNA sequence: TGTGCCAGCAGTTTTCCCCCCGGGACTGAAGCTTTCTTT. Its protein is CASSFPPGTEAFF.

J is TRBJ2-7 and V is TRBV7-2, with 13 bases matching TRBD2. Germline CDR1 and CDR2: SGHTA and FQGNSA. CDR3 length equals 17 residues. The V and J ends lost 5 bases and 0 bases, in that order; junction bases with no gene match: 7. In DNA form, the CDR3 reads TGTGCCAGCAGCCCGAGGACTAGCGGGAGTCTCTCCTACGAGCAGTACTTC. It translates to CASSPRTSGSLSYEQYF.

The chain recombines TRBV6-5 with TRBJ2-2, with 9 bases fitting TRBD1. This CDR3 region has 15 residues. Germline V gene lookup returns CDR1 MNHEY and CDR2 SVGAGI. The ends lost 8 bases at V and 1 base at J; junction bases unmatched: 5. Here the CDR3 reads CASAAGQGNTGELFF. The CDR3 DNA sequence: TGTGCCAGCGCCGCGGGACAGGGGAACACCGGGGAGCTGTTTTTT.

J is TRBJ2-2 and V is TRBV11-3, with 11 nucleotides matching TRBD1. The CDR3 sequence is 15 residues long. Looked up from germline, CDR1 is SGHNT and CDR2 is YENEEA. Unmatched junction bases numbered 5, after V lost 4 bases and J lost 7 bases. The CDR3 sequence: CASSSGQGGGGELFF. The CDR3, as DNA: TGTGCCAGCAGCTCGGGACAGGGGGGTGGCGGGGAGCTGTTTTTT.

CDR3 bases: TGTGCCAGCAGTCCTGGACTCAACACCGGGGAGCTGTTTTTT. Translation gives CASSPGLNTGELFF. V usage is TRBV27 and J usage is TRBJ2-2, with D perhaps TRBD2 (5 bases). Trimming cost V 5 bases and J 2 bases, with 9 bases left between them. The CDR3 has 14 residues. CDR1 and CDR2 (germline): MNHEY, SMNVEV (reference sequence).

This clone appeared once. The V gene is TRBV6-5, the J gene TRBJ2-7, with TRBD2 as a possible D gene (5 bases). Per germline, CDR1 MNHEY and CDR2 SVGAGI. CDR3 length: 13 residues. The V gene lost 2 bases and the J gene lost 2 bases, with 7 bases spanning the gap. The CDR3 DNA reads as TGTGCCAGCAGTTACCGGGATGCCTACGAGCAGTACTTC. Translation: CASSYRDAYEQYF.

The chain carries TRBV4-1 and TRBJ1-5; weak D call: TRBD1 (5 bases). V lost 5 bases to trimming and J lost 0 bases, with 11 bases between them. Germline CDR1 MGHRA, CDR2 YSYEKL. The CDR3 totals 15 residues. The CDR3 loop is CASSKTENSNQPQHF. In nucleotides, the CDR3 is TGCGCCAGCAGCAAGACAGAGAATAGCAATCAGCCCCAGCATTTT.

This rearrangement joins TRBV9 to TRBJ2-1; D not resolved. This CDR3 is 15 amino acids long. V was pared by 4 bases and J by 6 bases, with 17 bases between. Germline values: CDR1 SGDLS, CDR2 YYNGEE. The CDR3 sequence is CASSTRPTLLNEQFF. CDR3 nucleotides: TGTGCCAGCAGCACCCGCCCGACACTCCTCAATGAGCAGTTCTTC.

This chain uses TRBV9 with TRBJ2-7; tentatively, D is TRBD1 (6 bases). Germline V lookup: CDR1 SGDLS, CDR2 YYNGEE. This CDR3 is 16 amino acids long. Deletions cut 4 bases from V and 1 base from J, with 18 bases between. The CDR3 reads CASSPWTATNSYEQYF. The CDR3 DNA sequence: TGTGCCAGCAGCCCCTGGACAGCAACCAATTCCTACGAGCAGTACTTC.

V is TRBV28 and J is TRBJ2-3; 8 bases align to TRBD1. The CDR3 contains 14 residues. Per germline, CDR1 MDHEN and CDR2 SYDVKM. V trimming: 5 bases; J trimming: 8 bases; junction bases outside the gene matches: 9. The CDR3 DNA follows: TGTGCCAGCAGTCTACAGGGGGTGGTGGGTACGCAGTATTTT. Protein product: CASSLQGVVGTQYF. Supplemented by reference TRBV28 and TRBJ2-3, the full variable domain reads DVKVTQSSRYLVKRTGEKVFLECVQDMDHENMFWYRQDPGLGLRLIYFSYDVKMKEKGDIPEGYSVSREKKERFSLILESASTNQTSMYLCASSLQGVVGTQYFGPGTRLTVL.